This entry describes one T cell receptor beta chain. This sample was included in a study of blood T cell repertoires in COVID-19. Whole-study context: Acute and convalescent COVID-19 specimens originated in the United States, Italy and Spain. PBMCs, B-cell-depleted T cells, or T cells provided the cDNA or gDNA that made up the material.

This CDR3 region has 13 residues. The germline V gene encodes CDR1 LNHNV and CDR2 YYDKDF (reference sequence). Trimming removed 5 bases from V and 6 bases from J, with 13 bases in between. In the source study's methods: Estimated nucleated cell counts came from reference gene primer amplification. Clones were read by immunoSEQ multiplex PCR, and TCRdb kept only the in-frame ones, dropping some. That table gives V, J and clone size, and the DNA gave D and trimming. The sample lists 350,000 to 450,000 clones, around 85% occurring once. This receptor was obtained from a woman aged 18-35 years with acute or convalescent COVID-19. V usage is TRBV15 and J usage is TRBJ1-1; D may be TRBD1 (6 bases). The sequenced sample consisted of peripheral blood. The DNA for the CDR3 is TGTGCCACCAGCGCAGGGGTAGGAGCTGAAGCTTTCTTT. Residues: CATSAGVGAEAFF.